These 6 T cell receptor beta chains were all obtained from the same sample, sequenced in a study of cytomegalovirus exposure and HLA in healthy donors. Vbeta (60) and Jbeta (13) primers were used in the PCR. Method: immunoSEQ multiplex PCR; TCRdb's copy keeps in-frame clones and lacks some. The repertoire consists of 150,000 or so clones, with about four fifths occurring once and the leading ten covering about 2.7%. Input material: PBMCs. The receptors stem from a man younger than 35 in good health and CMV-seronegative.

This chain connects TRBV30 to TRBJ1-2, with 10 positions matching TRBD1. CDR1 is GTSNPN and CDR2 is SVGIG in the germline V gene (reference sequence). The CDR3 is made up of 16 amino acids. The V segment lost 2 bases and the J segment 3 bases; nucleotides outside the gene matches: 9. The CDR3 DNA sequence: TGTGCCTGGAGTAGACAGGGGGCTAGTGGTGACTATGGCTACACCTTC. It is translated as CAWSRQGASGDYGYTF.

CDR3 sequence (DNA): TGTGCCTGGAGATGGGACAGGGCTTACTATGGCTACACCTTC. This translates into CAWRWDRAYYGYTF. The chain is built from TRBV30 and TRBJ1-2, with TRBD1 matching 9 bases. The CDR3 spans 14 residues. CDR1 and CDR2 (germline): GTSNPN, SVGIG (reference sequence). The V gene end was trimmed by 3 bases and the J gene end by 3 bases; junction bases not matched to a gene: 5.

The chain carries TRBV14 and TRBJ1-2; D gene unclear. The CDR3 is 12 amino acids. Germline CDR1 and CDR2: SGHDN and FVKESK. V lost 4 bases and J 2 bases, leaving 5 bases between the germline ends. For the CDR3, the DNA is TGTGCCAGCAGCCGGCAAAACTATGGCTACACCTTC. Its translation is CASSRQNYGYTF. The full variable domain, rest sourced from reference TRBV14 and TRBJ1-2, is EAGVTQFPSHSVIEKGQTVTLRCDPISGHDNLYWYRRVMGKEIKFLLHFVKESKQDESGMPNNRFLAERTGGTYSTLKVQPAELEDSGVYFCASSRQNYGYTFGSGTRLTVV.

CDR3 bases: TGTGCCAGCAGCCCCTTGGGGGGTGGCACAGATACGCAGTATTTT. Translation: CASSPLGGGTDTQYF. The chain couples TRBV7-6 to TRBJ2-3; D might be TRBD2 (6 bases). The CDR3 is 15 residues long. CDR1 and CDR2 (germline): SGHVS, FNYEAQ. V was pared by 5 bases and J by 1 base, with 13 bases between.

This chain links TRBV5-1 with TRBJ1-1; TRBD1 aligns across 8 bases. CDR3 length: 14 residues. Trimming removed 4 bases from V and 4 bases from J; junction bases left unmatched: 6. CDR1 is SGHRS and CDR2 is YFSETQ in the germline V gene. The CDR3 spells CASSPAGGGTEAFF. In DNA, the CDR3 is TGCGCCAGCAGCCCCGCAGGGGGCGGCACTGAAGCTTTCTTT.

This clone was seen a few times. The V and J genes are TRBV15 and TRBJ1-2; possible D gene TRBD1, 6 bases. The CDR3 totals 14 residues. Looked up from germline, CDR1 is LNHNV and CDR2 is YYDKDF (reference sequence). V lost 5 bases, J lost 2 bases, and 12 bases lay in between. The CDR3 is CATSFGTPNYGYTF. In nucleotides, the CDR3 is TGTGCCACCAGCTTCGGGACACCAAACTATGGCTACACCTTC.